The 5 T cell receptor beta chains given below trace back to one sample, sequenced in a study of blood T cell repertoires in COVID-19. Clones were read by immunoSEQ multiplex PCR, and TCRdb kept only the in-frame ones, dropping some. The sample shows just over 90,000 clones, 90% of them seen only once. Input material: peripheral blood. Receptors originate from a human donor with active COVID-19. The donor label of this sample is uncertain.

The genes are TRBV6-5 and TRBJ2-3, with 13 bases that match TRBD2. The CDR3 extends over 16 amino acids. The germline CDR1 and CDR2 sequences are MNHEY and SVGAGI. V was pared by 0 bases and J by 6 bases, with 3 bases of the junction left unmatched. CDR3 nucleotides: TGTGCCAGCAGTTACTCGTTACTAGCGGGGGGGGATACGCAGTATTTT. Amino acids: CASSYSLLAGGDTQYF.

CDR3 protein: CAIAGEGAGVYNEQFF. The CDR3 DNA is TGTGCCATCGCCGGAGAAGGAGCGGGGGTCTACAATGAGCAGTTCTTC. This chain connects TRBV10-3 to TRBJ2-1, with 8 bases fitting TRBD2. The CDR3 has 16 amino acids. V lost 8 bases and J lost 3; bases outside the gene matches: 12. Germline values: CDR1 ENHRY, CDR2 SYGVKD.

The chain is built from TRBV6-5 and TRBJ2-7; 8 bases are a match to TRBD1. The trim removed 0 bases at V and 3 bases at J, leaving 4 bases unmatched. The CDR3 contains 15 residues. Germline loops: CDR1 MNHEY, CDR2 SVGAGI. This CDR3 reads CASSYSGDRYYEQYF. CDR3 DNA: TGTGCCAGCAGTTACTCGGGGGACAGGTACTACGAGCAGTACTTC.

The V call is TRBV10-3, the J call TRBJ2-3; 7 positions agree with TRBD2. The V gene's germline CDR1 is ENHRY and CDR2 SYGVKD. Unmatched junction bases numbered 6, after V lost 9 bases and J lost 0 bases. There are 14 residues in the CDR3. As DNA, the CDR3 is TGTGCCATGCGAGCGGGGACTAGCACAGATACGCAGTATTTT. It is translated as CAMRAGTSTDTQYF.

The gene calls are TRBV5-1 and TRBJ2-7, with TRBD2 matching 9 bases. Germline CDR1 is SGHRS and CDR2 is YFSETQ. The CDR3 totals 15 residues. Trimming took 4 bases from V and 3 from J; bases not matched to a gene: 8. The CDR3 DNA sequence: TGCGCCAGCAGCCCTGGACTAGCGCTGGACTACGAGCAGTACTTC. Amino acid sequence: CASSPGLALDYEQYF.